This paragraph reports one T cell receptor (beta chain). This sample stems from a study of blood T cell repertoires in COVID-19. At the level of the study: T cells, B-cell-depleted T cells, or PBMCs provided the cDNA or gDNA that served as material.

The V end was cut by 1 base, the J end by 5 bases, with 15 bases between. The CDR3 is 15 amino acids. Germline V gene data show CDR1 as GTSNPN and CDR2 as SVGIG (reference sequence). Per the original data handling: By means of reference gene primer amplification, nucleated cell counts were estimated. Assay used: immunoSEQ multiplex PCR; TCRdb lists only in-frame clones, some missing. That table gives V, J and clone size, and the DNA gave D and trimming. Among a few hundred thousand clones, about 88% were seen once, and the ten largest hold 15% to 20%. Source material: peripheral blood. V and J are TRBV30 and TRBJ2-1, with D perhaps TRBD2 (5 bases). This receptor was obtained from a man aged 50 to 60 with COVID-19, enrolled during active disease. CDR3 in amino acids: CAWSAARATNNEQFF. Written as DNA, the CDR3 is TGTGCCTGGAGTGCAGCGAGGGCCACGAACAATGAGCAGTTCTTC.